A selection of T cell receptor beta chains follows, all from one sample in a study of regulatory T cells in long-lasting Graves disease. TCRdb passed the multiplex PCR reads through MiXCR, listing each CDR3 protein once. The sample yields 400,000 to 550,000 distinct CDR3 sequences, just under 15% seen once. The same specimen was also included in a second study, on T cells in Graves' hyperthyroidism and ophthalmopathy.

The sample consisted of peripheral blood mononuclear cells (PBMCs), taken at new diagnosis, from a patient treated with antithyroid drugs. The receptors shown here come from a woman under 40 with Graves disease. The CDR3 runs from the conserved cysteine through the conserved F or W. A D gene is named only where the DNA matches it firmly. A row's size may be missing; if present it is once, few, many or a size class.

CDR3nt	CDR3aa	j_gene	v_gene	d_gene	abundance
TGCAGCGTCGATGACCCTCAGGGACGCTCCTACAATGAGCAGTTCTTC	CSVDDPQGRSYNEQFF	TRBJ2-1	TRBV29-1	NA	NA
TGTGCCAGCAGTTCCCCCCCGGGGGAGCTGTTTTTT	CASSSPPGELFF	TRBJ2-2	TRBV27	NA	NA
TGTGCCAGCAGTGATAAGCCTAGCGGGTCCCACAATGAGCAGTTCTTC	CASSDKPSGSHNEQFF	TRBJ2-1	TRBV2	TRBD2	many
TGCGCCAGCAGCTTTCGTCCGGATGAAAACACCATATATTTT	CASSFRPDENTIYF	TRBJ1-3	TRBV5-1	NA	NA
TGCAGCGTTGGGACTAGCGGGAGAAACATTCAGTACTTC	CSVGTSGRNIQYF	TRBJ2-4	TRBV29-1	TRBD2	NA
TGTGCCTGGAGTGCGGGACAGGCGAACACTGAAGCTTTCTTT	CAWSAGQANTEAFF	TRBJ1-1	TRBV30	TRBD1	many
TGCAGTGCTTTAGCGGGGACCTACAATGAGCAGTTCTTC	CSALAGTYNEQFF	TRBJ2-1	TRBV20-1	TRBD2	few
TGTGCCAGCAGCCAAGATGGGACTAGTTATGATACGCAGTATTTT	CASSQDGTSYDTQYF	TRBJ2-3	TRBV3-1	TRBD2	few
TGTGCCAGCAGTGACAGTTTCAATCAGCCCCAGCATTTT	CASSDSFNQPQHF	TRBJ1-5	TRBV6-1	NA	many
TGTGCCTGGGCAACAGGACCGAACACTGAAGCTTTCTTT	CAWATGPNTEAFF	TRBJ1-1	TRBV30	NA	many
TGCAGTGCCTACGACAGGGGCCGCTTTGGGAACACTGAAGCTTTCTTT	CSAYDRGRFGNTEAFF	TRBJ1-1	TRBV20-1	TRBD1	NA
TGTGCCAGCAGCCAAGAGAGATATGGAGCCTACGAGCAGTACTTC	CASSQERYGAYEQYF	TRBJ2-7	TRBV14	NA	many
TGTGCCAGCATAGGCAGGGGCGACATAGGGTATGGCTACACCTTC	CASIGRGDIGYGYTF	TRBJ1-2	TRBV2	NA	many
TGTGCCAGCAGCCCCACCCTTCCGCCCACCTATGGCTACACCTTC	CASSPTLPPTYGYTF	TRBJ1-2	TRBV14	NA	NA
TGTGCCAGCAGTTTTCAGGGCCGCCAAAACTATGGCTACACCTTC	CASSFQGRQNYGYTF	TRBJ1-2	TRBV28	NA	many
TGCGCCAGCAGCTTGGCCCGCCTAGCGGCCAACCAAGAGACCCAGTACTTC	CASSLARLAANQETQYF	TRBJ2-5	TRBV5-1	TRBD2	NA
TGTGCCACCAGCAGAGATCAAGGGGACCCCTACGAGCAGTACTTC	CATSRDQGDPYEQYF	TRBJ2-7	TRBV15	NA	NA
TGTGCCATCAGTGAGGCGGCAGGGAGGTCCTACGAGCAGTACTTC	CAISEAAGRSYEQYF	TRBJ2-7	TRBV10-3	NA	many
TGTGCCAGCAGCTTCGCGTCGGGTAACTACGAGCAGTACTTC	CASSFASGNYEQYF	TRBJ2-7	TRBV7-9	NA	many
TGTGCCAGCAGCCAAGACCTTATCCAGAGTGGAGAGACCCAGTACTTC	CASSQDLIQSGETQYF	TRBJ2-5	TRBV3-1	NA	many
TGCAGTGCCCTGACAGGAGGGACCGCTAACTATGGCTACACCTTC	CSALTGGTANYGYTF	TRBJ1-2	TRBV20-1	NA	few
TGCGCCAGCAGCTGGGCCAGCGGGGGAAACCACAATGAGCAGTTCTTC	CASSWASGGNHNEQFF	TRBJ2-1	TRBV5-1	TRBD2	NA
TGTGCCATCAGTGGGGACTCTCCCACAGATACGCAGTATTTT	CAISGDSPTDTQYF	TRBJ2-3	TRBV10-3	NA	few
TGTGCCAGCAGTTCCGTCCTGGTCGGGGAGACCCAGTACTTC	CASSSVLVGETQYF	TRBJ2-5	TRBV16	NA	few
TGCGCCAGCAGCTCACTGCCAGACAATGAGCAGTTCTTC	CASSSLPDNEQFF	TRBJ2-1	TRBV5-1	NA	many
TGTGCCAGCAGTTTAGAGTCTAGCGGGTTCTTTTACAATGAGCAGTTCTTC	CASSLESSGFFYNEQFF	TRBJ2-1	TRBV27	TRBD2	NA
TGCAGTGCTCTAGAGTGGGGGACCGATCAGCCCCAGCATTTT	CSALEWGTDQPQHF	TRBJ1-5	TRBV20-1	NA	many
TGTGCCATTCCGGACAGGACCTATGGCTACACCTTC	CAIPDRTYGYTF	TRBJ1-2	TRBV10-3	TRBD1	few
TGCGCCAGCAGTGAGGACAGGGGGCGCGAGGAGACCCAGTACTTC	CASSEDRGREETQYF	TRBJ2-5	TRBV10-1	TRBD1	many
TGCGCCAGCAGCCCCGAAAGACTAGCGGCCACTTACGAGCAGTACTTC	CASSPERLAATYEQYF	TRBJ2-7	TRBV5-1	TRBD2	few
TGTGCCAGTAGGGGGGGGCCCGAAGAGACCCAGTACTTC	CASRGGPEETQYF	TRBJ2-5	TRBV19	NA	NA
TGTGCCAGCAGTTTCGGCCAGGGGAACGAGCAGTTCTTC	CASSFGQGNEQFF	TRBJ2-1	TRBV7-3	NA	many
TGCAGCGTTGAGGGTACTAGCGCTCCCAGAAATGAGCAGTTCTTC	CSVEGTSAPRNEQFF	TRBJ2-1	TRBV29-1	TRBD2	few
TGTGCCATCAGTCCCGACAGTACCAATCAGCCCCAGCATTTT	CAISPDSTNQPQHF	TRBJ1-5	TRBV10-3	NA	NA
TGTGCCAGCAGCCCCACCGTACTCGGGATTCCCGGGGAGCTGTTTTTT	CASSPTVLGIPGELFF	TRBJ2-2	TRBV28	NA	many
TGTGCCAGCACTTCTACAGGGACAGATACGCAGTATTTT	CASTSTGTDTQYF	TRBJ2-3	TRBV28	NA	few
TGTGCCAGCAGCCAGGCGGGAGGACGCAATGAGCAGTTCTTC	CASSQAGGRNEQFF	TRBJ2-1	TRBV3-1	TRBD2	many
TGTGCCAGCAGCTTAGTTGGTCAGCCCCAGCATTTT	CASSLVGQPQHF	TRBJ1-5	TRBV28	NA	many
TGTGCCAGCAGCCAATCGGGGCTTCCGTGGGAGCAGTACTTC	CASSQSGLPWEQYF	TRBJ2-7	TRBV16	NA	many